This TCR beta chain derives from a study of blood T cell repertoires in COVID-19. Study in general: Sample material is recorded as cDNA or gDNA derived from T cells, B-cell-depleted T cells, or PBMCs.

V lost 1 base and J lost 3, with 13 bases in between. CDR1 is SQVTM and CDR2 is ANQGSEA in the germline V gene. CDR3 size: 15 residues. Cohorts were determined from participant-reported clinical history. The recovered donors of Cohort 3 showed two negative PCRs, clearance, or symptom resolution. Authors' methods: The assay estimated nucleated cells by amplifying reference gene primers. This table comes from immunoSEQ multiplex PCR, and its TCRdb copy is limited to in-frame clones, with some not included. V and J calls and clone size are given by that table; D and trimming were obtained from the DNA. The sample lists about 310,000 clones, approximately 90% seen once, with around a tenth in the top ten.

This rearrangement joins TRBV29-1 to TRBJ2-1; no clear D gene. The sequence derives from a woman between 35 and 50 years old who had recovered from COVID-19. The sequenced sample was PBMCs or T cells enriched from blood (not recorded which). In DNA form, the CDR3 reads TGCAGCGTTGAAGTTTCCGGGTTCCACTACAATGAGCAGTTCTTC. This translates into CSVEVSGFHYNEQFF.